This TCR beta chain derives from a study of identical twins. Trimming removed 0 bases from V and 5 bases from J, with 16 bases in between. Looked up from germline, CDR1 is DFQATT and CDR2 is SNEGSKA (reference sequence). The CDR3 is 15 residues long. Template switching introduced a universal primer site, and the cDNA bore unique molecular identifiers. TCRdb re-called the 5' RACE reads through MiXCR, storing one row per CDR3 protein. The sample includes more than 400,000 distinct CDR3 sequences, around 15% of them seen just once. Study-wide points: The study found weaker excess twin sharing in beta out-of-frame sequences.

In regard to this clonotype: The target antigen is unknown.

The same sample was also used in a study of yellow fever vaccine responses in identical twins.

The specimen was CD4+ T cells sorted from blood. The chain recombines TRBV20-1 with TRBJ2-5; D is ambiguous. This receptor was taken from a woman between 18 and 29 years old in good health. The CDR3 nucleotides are TGCAGTGCTAGAGATGGGCTTCGAATGGGGGAGACCCAGTACTTC. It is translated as CSARDGLRMGETQYF.